This T cell receptor (beta chain) was profiled in a study of blood T cell repertoires in COVID-19. Across the whole study: COVID-19 samples collected from the United States, Italy and Spain covered acute and convalescent phases. Sources were T cells, B-cell-depleted T cells, or PBMCs; the material itself was cDNA or gDNA.

The CDR3 length is 16 residues. Germline lookup yields CDR1 KGHSH and CDR2 LQKENI. V was clipped by 2 bases and J by 10 bases, with 18 bases between them. As processed by the authors: Amplified reference gene primers provided the basis for estimating nucleated cell counts. This table comes from immunoSEQ multiplex PCR, and its TCRdb copy is limited to in-frame clones, with some not included. The V and J calls and the clone size are those of that table, but D and trimming were determined from the DNA. Of 340,000 or so clones in the sample, around 87% were seen once. The chain recombines TRBV18 with TRBJ1-6; D perhaps matches TRBD1 (5 bases). This sequence was found in a man aged 45 to 65 with active or convalescent COVID-19. Input material: peripheral blood. The CDR3 region has the DNA TGTGCCAGCTCACCAGGAATCGGGGGAACTAGGTCACCCCTCCACTTT. It is translated as CASSPGIGGTRSPLHF.